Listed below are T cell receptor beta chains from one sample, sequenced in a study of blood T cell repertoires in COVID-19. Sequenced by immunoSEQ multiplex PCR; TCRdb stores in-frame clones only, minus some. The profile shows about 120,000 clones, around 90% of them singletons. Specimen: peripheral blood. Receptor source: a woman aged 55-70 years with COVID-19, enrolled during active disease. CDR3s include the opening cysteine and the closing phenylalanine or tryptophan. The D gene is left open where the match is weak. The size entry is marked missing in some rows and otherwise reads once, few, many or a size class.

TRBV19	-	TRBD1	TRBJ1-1	TGTGCCAGTAGTCCCGGGACAGGAAGCCCGAACACTGAAGCTTTCTTT	CASSPGTGSPNTEAFF
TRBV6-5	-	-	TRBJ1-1	TGTGCCAGCGGAAGGGGTGAAGGCACTGAAGCTTTCTTT	CASGRGEGTEAFF
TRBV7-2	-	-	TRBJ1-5	TGTGCCAGCAGCATACAATGGGGAGTTAGCAATCAGCCCCAGCATTTT	CASSIQWGVSNQPQHF
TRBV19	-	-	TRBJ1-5	TGTGCCAGCAGCCTGGAAGAAGCTTTAGGGAGTCAGCCCCAGCATTTT	CASSLEEALGSQPQHF
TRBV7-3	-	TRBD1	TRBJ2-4	TGTGCCAGCAGCTTAACCGGGACAGGCACCAAAAACATTCAGTACTTC	CASSLTGTGTKNIQYF
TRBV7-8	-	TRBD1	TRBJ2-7	TGTGCCAGCAGCTTGTACGGGACAGGGAGCTCCTACGAGCAGTACTTC	CASSLYGTGSSYEQYF
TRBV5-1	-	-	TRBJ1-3	TGCGCCAGCAGCTTGGATACAGGGATGGCTGGAAACACCATATATTTT	CASSLDTGMAGNTIYF
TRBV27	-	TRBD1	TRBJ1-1	TGTGCCAGCAGTTTTCGCCCAACAGGGGTCGACACTGAAGCTTTCTTT	CASSFRPTGVDTEAFF
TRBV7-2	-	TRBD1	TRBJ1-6	TGTGCCAGCAGCTTAGCGCAGCAGGGGGCTTATTCACCCCTCCACTTT	CASSLAQQGAYSPLHF
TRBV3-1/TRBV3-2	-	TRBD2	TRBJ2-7	TGTGCCAGCAGCCAAGTCGGACTAGCGGACGAGCAGTACTTC	CASSQVGLADEQYF
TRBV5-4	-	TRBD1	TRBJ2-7	TGTGCCAGCAGCTTTGGGACAGGGTTCTACGAGCAGTACTTC	CASSFGTGFYEQYF
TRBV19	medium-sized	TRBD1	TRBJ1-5	TGTGCCAGTAGCGGGACAGGGAATCAGCCCCAGCATTTT	CASSGTGNQPQHF
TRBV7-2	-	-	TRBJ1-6	TGTGCCAGCAGTTTGGAGGGAGACAGCCGGAATTCACCCCTCCACTTT	CASSLEGDSRNSPLHF
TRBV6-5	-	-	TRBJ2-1	TGTGCCAGCAGCTCGGATTGGAGAAATGAGCAGTTCTTC	CASSSDWRNEQFF
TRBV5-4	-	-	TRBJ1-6	TGTGCCAGCAGCTTGGAGCGGCAGTTCCATTCACCCCTCCACTTT	CASSLERQFHSPLHF
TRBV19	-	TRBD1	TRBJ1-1	TGTGCCAGTAGTTTAAGGACAGGGAGGAGGACTGAAGCTTTCTTT	CASSLRTGRRTEAFF
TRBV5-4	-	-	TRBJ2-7	TGTGCCAGCAGCTTTACAGGGCGGGCGTACGAGCAGTACTTC	CASSFTGRAYEQYF
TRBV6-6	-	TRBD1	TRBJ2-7	TGTGCCAGCAGTTACAGACAGGGTGGAAGGTCCTACGAGCAGTACTTC	CASSYRQGGRSYEQYF
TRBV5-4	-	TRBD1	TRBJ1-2	TGTGCCAGCACCGACAGACAGGGCTTAGGCTACACCTTC	CASTDRQGLGYTF
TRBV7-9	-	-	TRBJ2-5	TGTGCCAGCAGCTTAGAGGGGCAACAAGAGACCCAGTACTTC	CASSLEGQQETQYF
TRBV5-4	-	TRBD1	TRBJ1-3	TGTGCCAGCAGCTCGACAGGGGGGAACACCATATATTTT	CASSSTGGNTIYF
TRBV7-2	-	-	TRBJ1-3	TGTGCCAGCAGCTCCCTCAGAACCCTCTCTGGAAACACCATATATTTT	CASSSLRTLSGNTIYF
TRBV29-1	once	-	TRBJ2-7	TGCAGCGGTCGGACAGTCTCCTACGAGCAGTACTTC	CSGRTVSYEQYF
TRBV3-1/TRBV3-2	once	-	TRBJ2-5	TGTGCCAGCAGCTCACAAGAGACCCAGTACTTC	CASSSQETQYF